What follows are 25 T cell receptor beta chains derived from one specimen sequenced in a study of immune evolution from preneoplasia to lung adenocarcinoma (dated by TCRdb to the early 2020s). The method behind the library was the immunoSEQ multiplex PCR assay. TCRdb took this table from immuneACCESS and kept in-frame rearrangements with V and J called. Such tables lack part of the clones; where checked against another copy, unresolved V genes explain under half of the gap, and the rest is unexplained. This sample has approximately 7,200 clones in its table, and roughly 82% of those were observed once. The ten largest clones represent approximately 6.7% of the sample. The sample taken for sequencing was FFPE lung adenocarcinoma in situ tissue. The cell subset or site label, as the study defines it: preinvasive adenocarcinoma in situ (AIS). Every receptor here comes from a person between 60 and 80 years old with lung adenocarcinoma.

The CDR3 loop is CASGGGTSVSTDTQYF. DNA of the CDR3: TGCGCCAGCGGAGGAGGGACTAGCGTCAGCACAGATACGCAGTATTTT. The chain is built from TRBV5-1 and TRBJ2-3; 10 positions agree with TRBD2. Trimming removed 7 bases from V and 0 bases from J; junction bases left unmatched: 8. CDR1 and CDR2 (germline): SGHRS, YFSETQ. The CDR3 is 16 amino acids.

The V call is TRBV14, the J call TRBJ2-2; no reliable D call. Per the germline V gene, CDR1 is SGHDN and CDR2 is FVKESK. The CDR3 covers 12 residues. The V and J ends lost 1 base and 8 bases respectively, with 5 bases between them. CDR3 coding DNA: TGTGCCAGCAGCCAAGTCCCTGGGGAGCTGTTTTTT. The encoded protein is CASSQVPGELFF.

The chain employs TRBV15 and TRBJ2-7; D is perhaps TRBD1 (6 bases). Germline CDR1 is LNHNV and CDR2 is YYDKDF (reference sequence). V was cut by 0 bases and J by 2 bases, with 8 bases left in between. The CDR3 consists of 14 residues. The CDR3 region is CATSREQGPYEQYF. The CDR3 DNA is TGTGCCACCAGCAGAGAACAGGGACCCTACGAGCAGTACTTC.

This clone showed up just once. The chain links TRBV4-3 to TRBJ2-7, with D perhaps TRBD1 (5 bases). The CDR3 has 15 amino acids. Germline-derived CDR1 and CDR2 are LGHNA and YSLEER. V was shortened by 0 bases and J by 2 bases, with 11 bases between the two germline ends. This CDR3 reads CASSQDWGRTYEQYF. CDR3 coding DNA: TGCGCCAGCAGCCAAGATTGGGGCAGAACCTACGAGCAGTACTTC.

The chain recombines TRBV19 with TRBJ2-7; 10 positions agree with TRBD1. Germline V CDR1 and CDR2: LNHDA, SQIVND (reference sequence). The CDR3 sequence is 15 residues long. Trimming at V came to 3 bases and at J to 3 bases, leaving 5 bases not matched to a gene. Written as DNA, the CDR3 is TGTGCCAGTAGTATGCGGGACAGGGGAGGCTACGAGCAGTACTTC. This gives the protein CASSMRDRGGYEQYF.

This chain connects TRBV28 to TRBJ1-2, with no clear D. V was trimmed by 7 bases and J by 6 bases, leaving 18 bases between them. Germline V gives CDR1 MDHEN, CDR2 SYDVKM. The CDR3 runs 14 residues. For the CDR3, the DNA is TGTGCCAGCACCACATTGCCCTTATCTGATGGCTACACCTTC. This codes for CASTTLPLSDGYTF.

This clone was seen a handful of times. The CDR3 bases are TGTGCCTGGACCCTCTTCGGGGTGTACAATGAGCAGTTCTTC. Protein sequence: CAWTLFGVYNEQFF. V is TRBV30 and J is TRBJ2-1; tentatively, D is TRBD2 (5 bases). Trimming removed 4 bases from V and 4 bases from J, with 14 bases in between. Germline-derived CDR1 and CDR2 are GTSNPN and SVGIG (reference sequence). The CDR3 is made up of 14 amino acids.

The chain links TRBV9 to TRBJ1-2; maybe TRBD1 (5 bases). This CDR3 is built from 13 residues. V was pared by 0 bases and J by 4 bases, with 7 bases between. The germline gives CDR1 SGDLS, CDR2 YYNGEE. The CDR3 region is CASSVVGGYGYTF. The CDR3 DNA sequence: TGTGCCAGCAGCGTAGTGGGGGGCTATGGCTACACCTTC. Full variable domain (remainder filled in from reference TRBV9 and TRBJ1-2): DSGVTQTPKHLITATGQRVTLRCSPRSGDLSVYWYQQSLDQGLQFLIQYYNGEERAKGNILERFSAQQFPDLHSELNLSSLELGDSALYFCASSVVGGYGYTFGSGTRLTVV.

This clone has more than one count but fewer than ten. V is TRBV19 and J is TRBJ1-1; D not resolved. Germline V gives CDR1 LNHDA, CDR2 SQIVND (reference sequence). The V end was cut by 1 base, the J end by 7 bases, with 4 bases between. The CDR3 sequence is 11 residues long. The CDR3 DNA reads as TGTGCCAGTAGTATAGGAGATGAAGCTTTCTTT. Translation: CASSIGDEAFF. Full variable domain (outside the CDR3, taken from reference TRBV19 and TRBJ1-1): DGGITQSPKYLFRKEGQNVTLSCEQNLNHDAMYWYRQDPGQGLRLIYYSQIVNDFQKGDIAEGYSVSREKKESFPLTVTSAQKNPTAFYLCASSIGDEAFFGQGTRLTVV.

Concerning this clone: An end of the junction differs from the germline gene, which may be a read error. The chain joins TRBV5-6 to TRBJ1-5, with D maybe TRBD1 (6 bases). The germline V gene encodes CDR1 SGHDT and CDR2 YYEEEE. The CDR3 is made up of 15 amino acids. DNA for the CDR3: TGTGCCAGCAGCCTGGGGGCCAATGGCTATCAACCCCAGCATTTT. Translating gives CASSLGANGYQPQHF.

This rearrangement joins TRBV19 to TRBJ1-5; D is undetermined. This CDR3 is 15 amino acids long. Germline lookup yields CDR1 LNHDA and CDR2 SQIVND (reference sequence). V dropped 1 base and J dropped 4 bases, with 11 bases sitting between them. CDR3 sequence reads: CASSIARLANQPQHF. CDR3 coding DNA: TGTGCCAGTAGTATAGCAAGACTTGCAAATCAGCCCCAGCATTTT.

This clone has only a few counts. The chain carries TRBV30 and TRBJ1-4; TRBD1 agrees at 7 bases. Germline CDR1 reads GTSNPN; CDR2 reads SVGIG (reference sequence). The CDR3 extends over 15 amino acids. The V and J ends lost 3 bases and 0 bases, in that order; junction bases with no gene match: 4. The CDR3 loop is CAWRTGQTTNEKLFF. Written as DNA, the CDR3 is TGTGCCTGGAGGACAGGGCAGACAACTAATGAAAAACTGTTTTTT.

The V gene is TRBV4-1, the J gene TRBJ1-4, with D possibly matching TRBD1 (5 bases). The V gene lost 4 bases and the J gene lost 0 bases, with 12 bases spanning the gap. The CDR3 sequence is 16 residues long. Germline CDR1 reads MGHRA; CDR2 reads YSYEKL. CDR3 in DNA: TGCGCCAGCAGCCTAGAGGGAGGGGCAACTAATGAAAAACTGTTTTTT. Amino acid sequence: CASSLEGGATNEKLFF.

The V and J genes are TRBV23-1 and TRBJ1-3, with a tentative D call TRBD1 (5 bases). TRBV23-1 is an ORF for which the function is uncertain. V gave up 2 bases and J gave up 4 bases, with 15 bases separating them. The CDR3 runs to 16 residues. The CDR3 protein is CASSQPIGTTGNTIYF. In nucleotides, the CDR3 is TGCGCCAGCAGTCAACCTATAGGGACTACAGGAAACACCATATATTTT.

Note on this clone: Germline and junction disagree at one end, which may indicate a read error. CDR3 sequence (DNA): TGTGTCAGCAGCTTAGCAGAGGGGGGCGCGAAGGGGAAGTACTTC. Amino acid sequence: CVSSLAEGGAKGKYF. The chain joins TRBV7-9 to TRBJ2-7; D tentatively reads TRBD1 or TRBD2 (6 bases each). CDR1 is SEHNR and CDR2 is FQNEAQ in the germline V gene (reference sequence). CDR3 length equals 15 residues.

As DNA, the CDR3 is TGTGCCAGCTCACCCCCCAACTGGGGGGAGGCTGAAGCTTTCTTT. Encoded protein: CASSPPNWGEAEAFF. The chain uses TRBV18 and TRBJ1-1; perhaps TRBD1 as D (5 bases). CDR3 size: 15 residues. Germline lookup yields CDR1 KGHSH and CDR2 LQKENI. Between the trimmed V and J ends, which lost 3 bases and 6 bases, there was a span of 17 bases.

This clone was recorded only once. The rearrangement uses TRBV27 and TRBJ2-7; the match to TRBD1 covers 8 bases. The germline gives CDR1 MNHEY, CDR2 SMNVEV (reference sequence). The CDR3 covers 15 residues. J lost 7 bases, V lost 5 bases, and 13 bases had no gene match. CDR3 amino acids: CASSLRGRGRGEQYF. The CDR3 bases are TGTGCCAGCAGTCTCCGGGGCAGGGGGCGAGGAGAGCAGTACTTC.

The CDR3 nucleotides read TGTGCCAGCAGCTTGGGTCGGTCCGGTGAGCAGTTCTTC. Translation: CASSLGRSGEQFF. The genes are TRBV5-8 and TRBJ2-1; D is uncertain. The V gene lost 0 bases and the J gene lost 9 bases, with 10 bases spanning the gap. This CDR3 has 13 amino acids. Germline CDR1 reads SGHTS; CDR2 reads YDEGEE.

This rearrangement joins TRBV7-3 to TRBJ1-1, with D tentatively TRBD1 (5 bases). The CDR3 has 14 amino acids. V lost 1 base and J lost 0, with 6 bases in between. CDR1 and CDR2 from the germline V gene are SGHTA and FQGTGA. CDR3: CASSLRGMNTEAFF. The CDR3, as DNA: TGTGCCAGCAGCTTAAGGGGGATGAACACTGAAGCTTTCTTT.

This rearrangement joins TRBV19 to TRBJ2-1; D is possibly TRBD1 or TRBD2 (5 bases each). This CDR3 spans 14 amino acids. The germline CDR1 and CDR2 sequences are LNHDA and SQIVND (reference sequence). The ends were cut back, 6 bases at V and 6 bases at J, with 15 bases in the middle. The CDR3 sequence: CASRRGTGPNEQFF. Written as DNA, the CDR3 is TGTGCCAGTAGGAGAGGGACGGGGCCCAATGAGCAGTTCTTC.

The sample holds a few counts of this clone. The J gene is TRBJ1-6, the V gene TRBV4-1; 10 bases align to TRBD1. Germline trimming cut 4 bases from V and 8 bases from J; bases unmatched to any gene: 5. Germline V gene data show CDR1 as MGHRA and CDR2 as YSYEKL. The CDR3 has 15 amino acids. CDR3 sequence reads: CASSPGQGSYSPLHF. The CDR3, as DNA: TGCGCCAGCAGCCCGGGACAGGGGAGTTATTCACCCCTCCACTTT.

V and J are TRBV20-1 and TRBJ1-1, with a possible D match to TRBD1 (5 bases). From germline, CDR1 is DFQATT and CDR2 SNEGSKA (reference sequence). The CDR3 is 11 residues long. Trimming stripped 6 bases from V and 3 bases from J, with 8 bases between. The CDR3 bases are TGCAGTGCCCAGGGCGACACTGAAGCTTTCTTT. Translated, it gives CSAQGDTEAFF.

This rearrangement joins TRBV27 to TRBJ1-2; 10 bases match TRBD1. The CDR3 is 13 amino acids. The V gene's germline CDR1 is MNHEY and CDR2 SMNVEV (reference sequence). The V segment lost 5 bases and the J segment 8 bases; nucleotides outside the gene matches: 5. The CDR3 is CASSPRTGGGYTF. CDR3 DNA: TGTGCCAGCAGTCCACGGACAGGGGGGGGCTACACCTTC.

The rearrangement joins TRBV28 to TRBJ1-5; D is undetermined. With 7 bases removed from V and 2 bases from J, the gap between germline ends came to 15 bases. The CDR3 loop spans 15 amino acids. The germline V gene has CDR1 MDHEN and CDR2 SYDVKM. The CDR3, as DNA: TGTGCCAGCACAAACTCCCTGGGCGGCAATCAGCCCCAGCATTTT. Protein sequence: CASTNSLGGNQPQHF. The whole variable domain, remainder taken from reference TRBV28 and TRBJ1-5, is DVKVTQSSRYLVKRTGEKVFLECVQDMDHENMFWYRQDPGLGLRLIYFSYDVKMKEKGDIPEGYSVSREKKERFSLILESASTNQTSMYLCASTNSLGGNQPQHFGDGTRLSIL.

This chain joins TRBV19 and TRBJ1-2, with 9 positions matching TRBD1. There are 14 residues in the CDR3. Per germline, CDR1 LNHDA and CDR2 SQIVND (reference sequence). With 6 bases clipped from V and 8 bases from J, the junction kept 10 bases outside the gene matches. The CDR3, as DNA: TGTGCCAGTAGAACAGGGGGCGCACGGAGGGGCTACACCTTC. This encodes CASRTGGARRGYTF.